Following are 29 T cell receptor beta chains from one sample sequenced in a study of Graves' ophthalmopathy and Graves' hyperthyroidism. Amplifying from RNA transcripts, the study obtained TCR beta CDR3 regions. HTBI primers primed a first-round RT-PCR, and a second-round multiplex PCR followed. TCRdb fed the multiplex PCR reads into MiXCR, producing one record per CDR3 protein. The sample holds about 640,000 distinct CDR3 sequences, roughly 39% seen once. Sequenced material: peripheral blood. The receptors shown here come from an adult man with Graves' ophthalmopathy.

In its sample, this clonotype was seen a few times. The V call is TRBV12-3 or TRBV12-4, the J call TRBJ2-7; 10 bases line up with TRBD2. This CDR3 has 16 amino acids. V shed 5 bases and J 0 bases; nucleotides not matched to a gene: 7. CDR3 protein: CASSGQSGRASYEQYF. CDR3 coding DNA: TGTGCCAGCAGTGGACAAAGCGGGAGGGCCTCCTACGAGCAGTACTTC.

This sequence joins TRBV12-3 or TRBV12-4 and TRBJ2-6, with unresolved D. This CDR3 is 17 amino acids long. V was shortened by 3 bases and J by 0 bases, with 12 bases between the two germline ends. The CDR3 nucleotides read TGTGCCAGCAGTTTCCGCCCCCTCAGCTCTGGGGCCAACGTCCTGACTTTC. Its translation: CASSFRPLSSGANVLTF.

The rearrangement joins TRBV2 to TRBJ2-7; the match to TRBD2 covers 12 bases. This CDR3 has 15 amino acids. Germline lookup yields CDR1 SNHLY and CDR2 FYNNEI. Trimming at V came to 7 bases and at J to 4 bases, leaving 8 bases not matched to a gene. The CDR3 nucleotides are TGTGCCAGCAAAAGCCTAGCGGGAGGGCCTTACGAGCAGTACTTC. This encodes CASKSLAGGPYEQYF.

The rearrangement links TRBV2 to TRBJ1-1; 7 nucleotides match TRBD1. Per germline, CDR1 SNHLY and CDR2 FYNNEI. V lost 5 bases and J lost 4; bases outside the gene matches: 10. The CDR3 sequence is 15 residues long. As DNA, the CDR3 is TGTGCCAGCAGTCCCCCGCCAGGGGGGGGCACTGAAGCTTTCTTT. Amino acids: CASSPPPGGGTEAFF. The full variable domain, completed using reference TRBV2 and TRBJ1-1, is EPEVTQTPSHQVTQMGQEVILRCVPISNHLYFYWYRQILGQKVEFLVSFYNNEISEKSEIFDDQFSVERPDGSNFTLKIRSTKLEDSAMYFCASSPPPGGGTEAFFGQGTRLTVV.

This clonotype was seen repeatedly, ten times or more. This chain uses TRBV19 with TRBJ1-2; no firm D call. The ends were cut back, 3 bases at V and 2 bases at J, with 7 bases in the middle. CDR1 LNHDA and CDR2 SQIVND come from the germline V gene (reference sequence). The CDR3 length is 13 residues. The chain's CDR3 is CASSIQANYGYTF. CDR3 in DNA: TGTGCCAGTAGTATCCAGGCGAACTATGGCTACACCTTC. Full variable domain (rest looked up from reference TRBV19 and TRBJ1-2): DGGITQSPKYLFRKEGQNVTLSCEQNLNHDAMYWYRQDPGQGLRLIYYSQIVNDFQKGDIAEGYSVSREKKESFPLTVTSAQKNPTAFYLCASSIQANYGYTFGSGTRLTVV.

Only a few counts were recorded for this clonotype. This clone may be a read error of a much larger clone one base away. The chain joins TRBV5-1 to TRBJ1-1, with 9 bases fitting TRBD1. CDR1 is SGHRS and CDR2 is YFSETQ in the germline V gene. The CDR3 has 13 residues. CDR3 in DNA: TGCGCCAACAGCTCACAGGGGGCGGCCGAAGCTTTCTTT. Protein sequence: CANSSQGAAEAFF. Using reference TRBV5-1 and TRBJ1-1 for the parts outside the CDR3, the full variable domain is KAGVTQTPRYLIKTRGQQVTLSCSPISGHRSVSWYQQTPGQGLQFLFEYFSETQRNKGNFPGRFSGRQFSNSRSEMNVSTLELGDSALYLCANSSQGAAEAFFGQGTRLTVV.

In this sample, this clonotype turned up a few times. The chain is built from TRBV12-3 or TRBV12-4 and TRBJ1-5; TRBD1 agrees at 8 bases. This CDR3 contains 15 residues. V shed 3 bases and J 2 bases; nucleotides not matched to a gene: 3. The CDR3 reads CASSFDRGGNQPQHF. For the CDR3, the DNA is TGTGCCAGCAGTTTCGACAGGGGTGGCAATCAGCCCCAGCATTTT.

This clonotype was seen repeatedly, ten times or more. The chain uses TRBV19 and TRBJ1-1; 7 bases match TRBD1. V shed 2 bases and J 3 bases; nucleotides not matched to a gene: 6. Germline values: CDR1 LNHDA, CDR2 SQIVND (reference sequence). The CDR3 has 15 amino acids. The CDR3 region is CASSISQGRHTEAFF. The CDR3 bases are TGTGCCAGTAGTATATCACAGGGGAGGCACACTGAAGCTTTCTTT.

This clonotype was observed many times. The V gene is TRBV12-3 or TRBV12-4, the J gene TRBJ1-5; D is undetermined. This CDR3 region has 15 residues. V lost 2 bases to trimming and J lost 2 bases, with 10 bases between them. The CDR3 protein is CASSLQDVGNQPQHF. As DNA, the CDR3 is TGTGCCAGCAGTTTACAGGATGTGGGCAATCAGCCCCAGCATTTT.

The chain is built from TRBV2 and TRBJ1-4, with a weak D call TRBD1 (5 bases). V was shortened by 8 bases and J by 8 bases, with 18 bases between the two germline ends. Germline assignment: CDR1 SNHLY and CDR2 FYNNEI. The CDR3 runs 14 residues. The chain's CDR3 is CASGSRDGGEKLFF. The CDR3 bases are TGTGCCAGCGGGAGCCGGGACGGGGGAGAAAAACTGTTTTTT.

This clonotype was picked up many times. The rearrangement links TRBV19 to TRBJ1-5; D is unclear. Germline V gene data show CDR1 as LNHDA and CDR2 as SQIVND (reference sequence). V lost 4 bases to trimming and J lost 6 bases, with 10 bases between them. This CDR3 spans 13 amino acids. CDR3 sequence: CASSTVGGQPQHF. The DNA of the CDR3 is TGTGCCAGTAGTACGGTAGGCGGTCAGCCCCAGCATTTT. The full variable domain, rest sourced from reference TRBV19 and TRBJ1-5, is DGGITQSPKYLFRKEGQNVTLSCEQNLNHDAMYWYRQDPGQGLRLIYYSQIVNDFQKGDIAEGYSVSREKKESFPLTVTSAQKNPTAFYLCASSTVGGQPQHFGDGTRLSIL.

The chain joins TRBV25-1 to TRBJ1-2, with D tentatively TRBD1 (6 bases). Per germline, CDR1 MGHDK and CDR2 SYGVNS. The V gene lost 5 bases and the J gene lost 1 base, with 14 bases spanning the gap. This CDR3 has 15 amino acids. This CDR3 reads CASSLQGSLNYGYTF. The CDR3 region has the DNA TGTGCCAGCAGTTTACAGGGCAGTCTTAACTATGGCTACACCTTC.

The chain links TRBV5-6 to TRBJ2-6, with D possibly being TRBD1 (5 bases). V gave up 4 bases and J gave up 0 bases, with 14 bases separating them. There are 17 residues in the CDR3. CDR1 and CDR2 from the germline V gene are SGHDT and YYEEEE. CDR3 in amino acids: CASSQSWGNSGANVLTF. Here the CDR3 DNA reads TGTGCCAGCAGCCAAAGTTGGGGCAACTCTGGGGCCAACGTCCTGACTTTC. Full variable domain (remainder filled in from reference TRBV5-6 and TRBJ2-6): DAGVTQSPTHLIKTRGQQVTLRCSPKSGHDTVSWYQQALGQGPQFIFQYYEEEERQRGNFPDRFSGHQFPNYSSELNVNALLLGDSALYLCASSQSWGNSGANVLTFGAGSRLTVL.

Ten or more counts support this clonotype. The rearrangement joins TRBV10-3 to TRBJ2-6; a possible D gene is TRBD1 (5 bases). The V gene lost 10 bases and the J gene lost 2 bases, with 12 bases spanning the gap. This CDR3 is 14 amino acids long. The germline V gene has CDR1 ENHRY and CDR2 SYGVKD. The CDR3 DNA is TGTGCCAGCAGAGACAGCACTGGGGCCAACGTCCTGACTTTC. Translated: CASRDSTGANVLTF.

This clonotype was seen many times. J is TRBJ2-5 and V is TRBV9; 7 bases align to TRBD2. Germline loops: CDR1 SGDLS, CDR2 YYNGEE. The trim removed 4 bases at V and 5 bases at J, leaving 8 bases unmatched. The CDR3 totals 14 residues. In DNA, the CDR3 is TGTGCCAGCAGCACGCGGGGGTTTTGGGAGACCCAGTACTTC. Residues: CASSTRGFWETQYF.

The chain joins TRBV9 to TRBJ1-1; D is unclear. This CDR3 has 14 amino acids. With 2 bases removed from V and 5 bases from J, the gap between germline ends came to 13 bases. The germline CDR1 and CDR2 sequences are SGDLS and YYNGEE. The CDR3 sequence: CASSVLPGVTEAFF. For the CDR3, the DNA is TGTGCCAGCAGCGTCCTCCCGGGTGTAACTGAAGCTTTCTTT. Supplemented by reference TRBV9 and TRBJ1-1, the full variable domain reads DSGVTQTPKHLITATGQRVTLRCSPRSGDLSVYWYQQSLDQGLQFLIQYYNGEERAKGNILERFSAQQFPDLHSELNLSSLELGDSALYFCASSVLPGVTEAFFGQGTRLTVV.

A word on this clonotype: One end of the junction is discordant with germline, which a read error may explain. In nucleotides, the CDR3 is TGTGCCTGCAGTTACCAACCGGGACAAGTCTACGAGCAGTACTTC. Translating gives CACSYQPGQVYEQYF. The V and J genes are TRBV6-5 and TRBJ2-7, with D possibly TRBD1 on 6 matching bases. The CDR3 runs to 15 residues. CDR1 is MNHEY and CDR2 is SVGAGI in the germline V gene.

Turning to this clonotype: A much larger clone lies a single base off, so this may be a read error. The rearrangement joins TRBV7-8 to TRBJ2-5, with D unclear. This CDR3 is built from 14 residues. CDR1 SGHVS and CDR2 FQNEAQ come from the germline V gene. CDR3 sequence reads: CASSLTVTQEAQYF. CDR3 nucleotide sequence: TGTGCCAGCAGCTTGACGGTAACCCAAGAGGCCCAGTACTTC.

The genes are TRBV7-2 and TRBJ1-1; perhaps TRBD1 as D (6 bases). Looked up from germline, CDR1 is SGHTA and CDR2 is FQGNSA. The CDR3 consists of 15 residues. The germline V and J ends were trimmed by 3 bases and 3 bases, with 14 bases remaining between them. The CDR3 reads CASSFGQRGDTEAFF. Here the CDR3 DNA reads TGTGCCAGCAGCTTCGGACAGCGGGGGGACACTGAAGCTTTCTTT.

The V call is TRBV19, the J call TRBJ2-7, with a possible D match to TRBD2 (6 bases). This CDR3 is 15 amino acids long. Between the trimmed V and J ends, which lost 8 bases and 7 bases, there was a span of 24 bases. CDR1 and CDR2 (germline): LNHDA, SQIVND (reference sequence). The CDR3 reads CASQVADDSYNEQYF. CDR3 in DNA: TGTGCCAGTCAAGTAGCGGACGACTCCTACAATGAGCAGTACTTC.

This rearrangement joins TRBV7-9 to TRBJ1-3; 8 bases are a match to TRBD1. The V gene end was trimmed by 2 bases and the J gene end by 0 bases; junction bases not matched to a gene: 6. This CDR3 comprises 17 residues. Germline CDR1 and CDR2: SEHNR and FQNEAQ (reference sequence). Here the CDR3 DNA reads TGTGCCAGCAGCTTAACGGGGACAGGCGTCTCTGGAAACACCATATATTTT. Translated: CASSLTGTGVSGNTIYF.

This chain joins TRBV19 and TRBJ1-5, with unresolved D. The V end lost 5 bases, the J end lost 3 bases, and 8 bases lay between the germline ends. The V gene's germline CDR1 is LNHDA and CDR2 SQIVND (reference sequence). The CDR3 has 13 residues. DNA of the CDR3: TGTGCCAGTAGTTTTAGGACCAATCAGCCCCAGCATTTT. Encoded protein: CASSFRTNQPQHF.

Ten or more counts support this clonotype. The rearrangement joins TRBV7-9 to TRBJ2-6; tentative D call: TRBD1 (6 bases). V was shortened by 7 bases and J by 0 bases, with 22 bases between the two germline ends. The CDR3 length is 19 residues. Germline V lookup: CDR1 SEHNR, CDR2 FQNEAQ (reference sequence). The CDR3 loop reads CASTKGPDRRSSGANVLTF. DNA for the CDR3: TGTGCCAGCACCAAGGGCCCGGACAGAAGATCCTCTGGGGCCAACGTCCTGACTTTC.

This clonotype was seen more than once but under ten times. The chain is built from TRBV7-6 and TRBJ2-5, with TRBD1 matching over 7 bases. The DNA end is more similar to TRBJ2-4, so the J call may be wrong. This CDR3 region has 13 residues. Per germline, CDR1 SGHVS and CDR2 FNYEAQ. This chain's CDR3 is CASSSGGKNIQYF. The CDR3, as DNA: TGTGCCAGCAGCTCAGGGGGCAAAAACATTCAGTACTTC.

This clonotype was found many times. This chain links TRBV29-1 with TRBJ1-4; TRBD1 might be the D (6 bases). CDR1 is SQVTM and CDR2 is ANQGSEA in the germline V gene. With 4 bases removed from V and 7 bases from J, the gap between germline ends came to 16 bases. The CDR3 consists of 14 residues. CDR3 in amino acids: CSVAGGGAGEKLFF. The CDR3 nucleotides read TGCAGCGTTGCGGGGGGGGGGGCTGGTGAAAAACTGTTTTTT.

V and J are TRBV10-2 and TRBJ2-5; D may correspond to TRBD1 or TRBD2 (5 bases each). CDR1 WSHSY and CDR2 SAAADI come from the germline V gene. V lost 2 bases to trimming and J lost 4 bases, with 8 bases between them. The CDR3 covers 13 residues. Written as DNA, the CDR3 is TGCGCCAGCAGTGAGGGGGACCGAGAGACCCAGTACTTC. It specifies CASSEGDRETQYF.

With respect to this clonotype: This sequence may be a read error, since a much larger clone differs from it by one base. The chain has TRBV19 and TRBJ1-1; no definite D call. With 1 base removed from V and 0 bases from J, the gap between germline ends came to 9 bases. Per germline, CDR1 LNHDA and CDR2 SQIVND (reference sequence). There are 15 residues in the CDR3. CDR3 residues: CASSIGAAVNTEAFF. The DNA of the CDR3 is TGTGCCAGTAGTATAGGGGCAGCAGTGAACACTGAAGCTTTCTTT.

The V and J genes are TRBV7-9 and TRBJ2-3, with 10 nucleotides matching TRBD1. CDR3 length equals 16 residues. Per the germline V gene, CDR1 is SEHNR and CDR2 is FQNEAQ (reference sequence). Unmatched junction bases numbered 7, after V lost 4 bases and J lost 3 bases. The CDR3 spells CASSSSGQGETDTQYF. CDR3 bases: TGTGCCAGCAGCTCATCCGGACAGGGGGAAACAGATACGCAGTATTTT.

A few counts support this clonotype. V is TRBV20-1 and J is TRBJ2-7; 8 bases agree with TRBD2. CDR3 length equals 15 residues. CDR1 is DFQATT and CDR2 is SNEGSKA in the germline V gene (reference sequence). After removal of 2 bases from V and 0 bases from J, the junction contained 6 bases not matched to a gene. CDR3 nucleotide sequence: TGCAGTGCTAGATCGAGCGGGGGCGGCTCCTACGAGCAGTACTTC. Protein: CSARSSGGGSYEQYF.